This T cell receptor (beta chain) appears in the sequencing data of a study of molecular identifiers for immune sequencing clone quantification (dated by TCRdb to 2017 to 2018). Regarding the complete study: In a replicate experiment, RNA from roughly 20,000 or 100,000 naive CD8 T cells was split into five aliquots, four of which were sequenced. CD8 T cells were used in a methods study to benchmark molecular-identifier clustering-based TCR repertoire sequencing (MIDCIRS) and TCR RNA copy counting.

This clonotype was seen many times. The target of this receptor is not known. Base qualities are not recorded, but no much larger clone differs from it by a single base. Libraries of naive CD8 T cells were built from anywhere between roughly 20,000 and 1,100,000 sorted cells, with 10%, 30% or 50% of the purified RNA used. Naive CD8 T cells, defined as CD8+CD4-CCR7+CD45RA+, were FACS-sorted into RLT Plus buffer on a BD FACSAria II. To test detection sensitivity, Jurkat RNA equal to over nine TCR copies was added to samples of roughly 18,000-1,000,000 naive CD8 T cells. Enrichment of CD8 T cells was done with RosetteSep CD8+ T Cell Enrichment Cocktail plus Ficoll-Paque, and ACK red cell lysis came afterward. Compared with germline, V lacks 7 bases and J lacks 4 bases; bases without a gene match: 15. Looking up the germline V gene (reference sequence) yields CDR1 DFQATT and CDR2 SNEGSKA. The CDR3 starts with the cysteine, ends with the phenylalanine, and has 15 residues. Only the CDR3 DNA stays, 45 bases, in frame from base 1.

The library relied on PCR. For sequencing, a NextSeq 500 was employed. Bulk TCR libraries were made following a previously described method, with the TCR primers given in Table S5. The Qiagen AllPrep DNA/RNA kit was used to purify total RNA. Before any analysis, reads coming from multiple sequencing runs of the same library were combined into one pool. The authors' analysis ran thus. Reads were retained only if an exact TCR constant sequence was present, and the retained reads were trimmed to 150 nt and grouped according to their 12-nt molecular barcodes. Reads inside each barcode group were sub-clustered using a 15% Levenshtein threshold, and a quality-weighted consensus sequence was constructed for each RNA molecule. Non-functional sequences were removed, as were lower-count sequences one edit away from another. Based on a fit of two negative binomial distributions, barcode sub-clusters having less than 20% of the maximum read count were discarded. The public reads were reanalyzed by TCRdb: fastp trimming at Q25, MiXCR alignment, in-frame beta chains only. For every CDR3 protein sequence, its rows merge into one entry that carries the most common genes and DNA. The V and J calls and clone size come from TCRdb's table, not from the authors' own analysis. This sample is represented by approximately 680,000 distinct CDR3 sequences; about 25% of them were singletons. About 0.84% of the sample is in the top ten clones.

Broad study findings and their caveats: Spiked-in Jurkat TCR RNA (roughly 10 copies' worth), which is not part of the donor repertoire, was contained in the naive libraries. When barcode sub-clustering was not used, chimeric consensus sequences inflated TCR diversity, with chimeras reaching as high as 47%. A single cell's worth of spiked-in Jurkat TCR RNA was reported detectable even among under 1.3 million naive CD8 T cells. Modeling estimated about three recovered TCR RNA copies per cell, compared with about ten by digital PCR, which implies roughly 30% capture efficiency. In CMV-specific effector cells, over 97% of molecules were held by clones above 20 RNA copies, whereas under 1% of molecules were held by such clones in naive cells. The sizes of highly expanded clones could end up underestimated when identical TCR molecules share a barcode.

The sequence was obtained from a human donor in good health. Some libraries in this study had Jurkat cell RNA spiked in. Sequencing was performed on naive CD8+ T cells from blood, with Jurkat cell RNA spiked in. The sample's cell subset or site label, decoded: FACS-sorted CD8+CD4-CCR7+CD45RA+ naive T cells. The chain employs TRBV20-1 and TRBJ2-7; TRBD2 fits 8 bases in the junction. The sequenced DNA is TGCAGTGTTAGCTACAGCGGGAGTGTTTCATACGAGCAGTACTTC. It translates as CSVSYSGSVSYEQYF.